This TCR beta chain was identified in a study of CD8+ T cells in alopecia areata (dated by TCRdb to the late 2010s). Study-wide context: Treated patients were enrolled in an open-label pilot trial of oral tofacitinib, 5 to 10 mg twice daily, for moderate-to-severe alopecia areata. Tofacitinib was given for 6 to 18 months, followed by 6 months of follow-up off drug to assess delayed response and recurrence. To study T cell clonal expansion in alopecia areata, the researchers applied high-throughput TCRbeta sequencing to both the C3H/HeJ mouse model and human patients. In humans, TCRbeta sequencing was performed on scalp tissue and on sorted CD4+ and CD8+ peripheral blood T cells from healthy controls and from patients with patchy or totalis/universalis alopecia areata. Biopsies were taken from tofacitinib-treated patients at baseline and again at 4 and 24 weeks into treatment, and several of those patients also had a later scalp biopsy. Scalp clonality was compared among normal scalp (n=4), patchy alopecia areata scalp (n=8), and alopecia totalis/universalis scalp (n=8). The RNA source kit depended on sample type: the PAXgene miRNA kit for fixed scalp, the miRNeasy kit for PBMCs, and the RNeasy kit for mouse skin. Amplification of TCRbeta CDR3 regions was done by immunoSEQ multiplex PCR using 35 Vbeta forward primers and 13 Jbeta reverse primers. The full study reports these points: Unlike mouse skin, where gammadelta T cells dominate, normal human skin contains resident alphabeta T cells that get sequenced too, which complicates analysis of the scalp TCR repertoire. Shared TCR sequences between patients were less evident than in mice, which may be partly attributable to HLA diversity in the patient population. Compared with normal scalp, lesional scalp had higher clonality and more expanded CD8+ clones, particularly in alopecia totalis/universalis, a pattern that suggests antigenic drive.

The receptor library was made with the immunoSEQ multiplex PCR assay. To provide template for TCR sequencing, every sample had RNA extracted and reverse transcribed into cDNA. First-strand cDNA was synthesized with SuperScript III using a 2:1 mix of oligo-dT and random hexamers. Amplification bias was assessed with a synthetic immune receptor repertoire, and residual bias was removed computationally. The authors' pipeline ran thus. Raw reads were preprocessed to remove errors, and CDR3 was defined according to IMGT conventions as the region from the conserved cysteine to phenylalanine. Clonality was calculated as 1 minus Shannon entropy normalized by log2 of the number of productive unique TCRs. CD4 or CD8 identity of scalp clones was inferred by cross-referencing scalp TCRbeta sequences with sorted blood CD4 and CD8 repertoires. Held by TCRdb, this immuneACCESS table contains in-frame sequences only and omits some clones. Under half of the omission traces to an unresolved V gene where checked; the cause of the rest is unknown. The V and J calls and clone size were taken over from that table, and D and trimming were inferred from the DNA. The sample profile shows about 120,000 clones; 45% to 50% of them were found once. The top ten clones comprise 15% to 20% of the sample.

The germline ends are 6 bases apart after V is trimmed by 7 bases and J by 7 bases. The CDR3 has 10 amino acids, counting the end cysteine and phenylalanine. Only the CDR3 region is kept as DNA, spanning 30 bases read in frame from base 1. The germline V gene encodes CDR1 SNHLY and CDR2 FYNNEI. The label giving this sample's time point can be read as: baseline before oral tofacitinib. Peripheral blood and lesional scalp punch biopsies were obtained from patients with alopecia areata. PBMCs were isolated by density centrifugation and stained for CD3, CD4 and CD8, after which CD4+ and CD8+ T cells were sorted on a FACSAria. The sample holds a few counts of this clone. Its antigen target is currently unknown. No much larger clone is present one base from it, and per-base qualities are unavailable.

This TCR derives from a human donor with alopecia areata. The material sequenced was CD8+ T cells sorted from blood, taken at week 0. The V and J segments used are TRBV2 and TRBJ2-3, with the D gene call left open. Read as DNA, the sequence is TGTGCCAGCAATGGAAATACGCAGTATTTT. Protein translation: CASNGNTQYF.